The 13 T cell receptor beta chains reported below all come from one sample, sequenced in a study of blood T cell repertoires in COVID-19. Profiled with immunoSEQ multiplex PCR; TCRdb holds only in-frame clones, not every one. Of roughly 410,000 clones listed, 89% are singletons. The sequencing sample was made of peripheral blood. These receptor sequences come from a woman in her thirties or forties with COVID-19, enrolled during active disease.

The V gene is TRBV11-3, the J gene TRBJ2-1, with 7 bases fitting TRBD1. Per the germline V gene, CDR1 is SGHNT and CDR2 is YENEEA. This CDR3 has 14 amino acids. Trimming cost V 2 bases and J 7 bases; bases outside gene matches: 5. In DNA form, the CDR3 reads TGTGCCAGCAGCTTACACAGGGGATCGAATGAGCAGTTCTTC. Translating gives CASSLHRGSNEQFF.

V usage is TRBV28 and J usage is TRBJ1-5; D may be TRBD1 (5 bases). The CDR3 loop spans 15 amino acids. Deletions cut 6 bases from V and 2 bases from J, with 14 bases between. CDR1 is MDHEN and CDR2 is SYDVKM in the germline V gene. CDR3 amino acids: CASSRPGLGNQPQHF. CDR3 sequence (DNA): TGTGCCAGCAGCCGCCCGGGACTTGGCAATCAGCCCCAGCATTTT.

CDR3 DNA: TGTGCCAGCAGCTCCCCGGACAGGGCGGACGGGGAGCTGTTTTTT. Its protein is CASSSPDRADGELFF. The J gene is TRBJ2-2, the V gene TRBV5-4; 8 bases agree with TRBD1. There are 15 residues in the CDR3. Germline CDR1 and CDR2: SGHNT and YYREEE (reference sequence). V shed 3 bases and J 7 bases; nucleotides not matched to a gene: 8.

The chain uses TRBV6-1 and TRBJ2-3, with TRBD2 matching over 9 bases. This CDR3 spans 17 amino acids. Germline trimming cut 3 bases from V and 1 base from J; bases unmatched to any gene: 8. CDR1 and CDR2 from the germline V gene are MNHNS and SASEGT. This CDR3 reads CASSEGGSGGGTDTQYF. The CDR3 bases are TGTGCCAGCAGTGAGGGGGGTAGCGGGGGTGGCACAGATACGCAGTATTTT.

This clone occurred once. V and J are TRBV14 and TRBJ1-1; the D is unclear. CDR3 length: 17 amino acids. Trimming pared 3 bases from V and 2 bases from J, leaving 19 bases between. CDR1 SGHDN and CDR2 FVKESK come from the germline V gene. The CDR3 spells CASSHGFSGIPNTEAFF. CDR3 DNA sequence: TGTGCCAGCAGCCATGGGTTTTCCGGGATACCTAACACTGAAGCTTTCTTT.

The CDR3 DNA reads as TGTGCCAGTAGCGCCGCGGGGACAGGAATAGCGGGCCGGGGGGATACGCAGTATTTT. This sequence encodes CASSAAGTGIAGRGDTQYF. This chain connects TRBV19 to TRBJ2-3; D might be TRBD1 (8 bases). This CDR3 is built from 19 residues. Germline V gene data show CDR1 as LNHDA and CDR2 as SQIVND (reference sequence). Trimming left V 6 bases short and J 6 bases short, with 31 bases between. Combining the CDR3 with reference TRBV19 and TRBJ2-3 gives the whole variable domain DGGITQSPKYLFRKEGQNVTLSCEQNLNHDAMYWYRQDPGQGLRLIYYSQIVNDFQKGDIAEGYSVSREKKESFPLTVTSAQKNPTAFYLCASSAAGTGIAGRGDTQYFGPGTRLTVL.

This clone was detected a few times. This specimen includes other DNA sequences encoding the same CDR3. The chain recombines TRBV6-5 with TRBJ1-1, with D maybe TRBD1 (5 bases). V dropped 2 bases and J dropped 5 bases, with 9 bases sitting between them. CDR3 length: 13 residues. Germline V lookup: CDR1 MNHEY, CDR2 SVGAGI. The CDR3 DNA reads TGTGCCAGCAGTTACGGGGGGAGTACTGAAGCTTTCTTT. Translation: CASSYGGSTEAFF.

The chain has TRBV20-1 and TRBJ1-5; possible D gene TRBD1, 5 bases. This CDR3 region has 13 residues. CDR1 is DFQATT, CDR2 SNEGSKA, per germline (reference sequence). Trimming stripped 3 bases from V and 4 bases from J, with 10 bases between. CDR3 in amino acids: CSASMGTNQPQHF. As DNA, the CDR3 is TGCAGTGCTAGTATGGGGACTAATCAGCCCCAGCATTTT.

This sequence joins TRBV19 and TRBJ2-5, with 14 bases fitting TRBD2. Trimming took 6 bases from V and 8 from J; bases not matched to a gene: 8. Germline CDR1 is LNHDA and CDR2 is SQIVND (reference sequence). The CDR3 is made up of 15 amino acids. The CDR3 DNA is TGTGCCAGTAGCCCCGGACTAGCGGGAGGAGGCACCCAGTACTTC. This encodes CASSPGLAGGGTQYF.

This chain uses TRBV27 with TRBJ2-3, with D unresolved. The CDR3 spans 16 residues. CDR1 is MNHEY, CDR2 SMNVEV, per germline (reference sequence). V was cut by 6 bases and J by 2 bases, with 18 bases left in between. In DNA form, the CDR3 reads TGTGCCAGCAGAGCCTGGGCCCCCCCCGCCACAGATACGCAGTATTTT. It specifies CASRAWAPPATDTQYF.

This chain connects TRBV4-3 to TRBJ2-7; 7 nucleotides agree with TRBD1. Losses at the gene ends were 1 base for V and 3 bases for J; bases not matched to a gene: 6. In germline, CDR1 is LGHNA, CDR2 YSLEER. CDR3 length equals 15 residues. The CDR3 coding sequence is TGCGCCAGCAGCCAAGGGGTAGGGGGCTTCTACGAGCAGTACTTC. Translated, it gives CASSQGVGGFYEQYF.

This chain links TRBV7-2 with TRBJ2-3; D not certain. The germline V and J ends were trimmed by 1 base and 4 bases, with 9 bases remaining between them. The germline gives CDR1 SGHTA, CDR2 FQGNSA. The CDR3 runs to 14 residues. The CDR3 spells CASSLVHGADTQYF. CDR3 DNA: TGTGCCAGCAGCTTAGTCCACGGAGCAGATACGCAGTATTTT.

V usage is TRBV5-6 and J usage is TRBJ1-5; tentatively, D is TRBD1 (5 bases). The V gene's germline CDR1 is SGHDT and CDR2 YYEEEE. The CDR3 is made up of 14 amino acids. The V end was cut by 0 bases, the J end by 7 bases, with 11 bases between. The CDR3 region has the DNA TGTGCCAGCAGCTTGGCGGCGGGGCGGCAGCCCCAGCATTTT. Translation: CASSLAAGRQPQHF. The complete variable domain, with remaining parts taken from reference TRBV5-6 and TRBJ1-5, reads DAGVTQSPTHLIKTRGQQVTLRCSPKSGHDTVSWYQQALGQGPQFIFQYYEEEERQRGNFPDRFSGHQFPNYSSELNVNALLLGDSALYLCASSLAAGRQPQHFGDGTRLSIL.